A selection of T cell receptor beta chains follows, all from one sample in a study of shared clonotypes between healthy human individuals. Data came from immunoSEQ multiplex PCR; TCRdb stores just in-frame clones and leaves some out. The sample has under 1 million clones, about 92% seen once; the top ten hold nearly 25%. Material: naive CD8+ T cells sorted from blood. Receptors were obtained from a man between 25 and 39 years old in good health. CDR3s include the opening cysteine and the closing phenylalanine or tryptophan. Fields, in order: clone size, D gene, J gene, V gene, CDR3 protein, CDR3 DNA. The D gene is left open where the match is weak. Clone size is not always given. Where it is, it says once, few, many or a class for expanded clones.

>.|TRBD2|TRBJ2-1|TRBV9
CASSVVSSGSPEQFF
TGTGCCAGCAGCGTGGTGTCTAGCGGGAGTCCTGAGCAGTTCTTC
>.|.|TRBJ2-1|TRBV7-9
CASSSRDWNNEQFF
TGTGCCAGCAGCTCGCGGGACTGGAACAATGAGCAGTTCTTC
>once|.|TRBJ2-7|TRBV5-4
CASSLSRGNYEQYF
TGTGCCAGCAGCTTGAGTAGGGGAAACTACGAGCAGTACTTC
>.|.|TRBJ1-5|TRBV30
CAWRRGGVQTNQPQHF
TGTGCCTGGCGTCGGGGCGGGGTACAGACAAATCAGCCCCAGCATTTT
>.|TRBD2|TRBJ2-3|TRBV11-2
CASSLGSSGSTDTQYF
TGTGCCAGCAGCTTAGGGAGTAGCGGGAGCACAGATACGCAGTATTTT
>once|.|TRBJ1-5|TRBV5-1
CASSFGPYRRQPQHF
TGCGCCAGCAGCTTCGGCCCGTATCGGCGTCAGCCCCAGCATTTT
>.|.|TRBJ2-7|TRBV13
CASSLGQGNSDYEQYF
TGTGCCAGCAGCTTAGGACAGGGCAATTCAGACTACGAGCAGTACTTC
>.|.|TRBJ2-7|TRBV9
CASSDYRGYEQYF
TGTGCCAGCAGCGACTATCGTGGATACGAGCAGTACTTC
>.|TRBD1|TRBJ2-7|TRBV9
CASSDRDRTGEQYF
TGTGCCAGCAGCGACAGGGACAGGACAGGTGAGCAGTACTTC
>.|.|TRBJ2-7|TRBV9
CASSPTGSYEQYF
TGTGCCAGCAGCCCCACTGGGTCCTACGAGCAGTACTTC
>.|TRBD2|TRBJ2-7|TRBV30
CAWSVSGGFSYEQYF
TGTGCCTGGAGTGTGTCGGGAGGGTTCTCCTACGAGCAGTACTTC
>.|.|TRBJ2-2|TRBV12-5
CASGYDSGELFF
TGTGCTAGTGGCTATGATTCCGGGGAGCTGTTTTTT
>.|TRBD2|TRBJ2-7|TRBV11-2
CASSLDGVGLAGSEQYF
TGTGCCAGCAGCTTAGATGGGGTGGGACTAGCGGGATCCGAGCAGTACTTC
>.|.|TRBJ2-1|TRBV6-1
CASSDIGRNNEQFF
TGTGCCAGCAGTGACATAGGCAGAAACAATGAGCAGTTCTTC
>once|.|TRBJ2-1|TRBV19
CASSIGSSLNEQFF
TGTGCCAGTAGTATAGGATCTAGCCTGAATGAGCAGTTCTTC
>.|TRBD2|TRBJ2-7|TRBV27
CASSPRLAVSYEQYF
TGTGCCAGCAGTCCCCGACTAGCGGTGTCCTACGAGCAGTACTTC
>.|.|TRBJ2-5|TRBV15
CATSSRTEQETQYF
TGTGCCACCAGCTCTCGGACGGAACAAGAGACCCAGTACTTC
>once|TRBD1|TRBJ2-1|TRBV7-9
CASSARDRVNEQFF
TGTGCCAGCAGCGCCCGGGACAGGGTAAATGAGCAGTTCTTC
>.|.|TRBJ1-1|TRBV28
CASTPLRSSAEAFF
TGTGCCAGCACCCCCCTGAGGTCGAGCGCTGAAGCTTTCTTT
>.|TRBD2|TRBJ2-3|TRBV9
CASSVGSGSGDTQYF
TGTGCCAGCAGCGTAGGTAGCGGGAGCGGAGATACGCAGTATTTT
>.|.|TRBJ1-4|TRBV6-1
CASILGYSGVEKLFF
TGTGCCAGCATCCTAGGGTATTCTGGAGTTGAAAAACTGTTTTTT
>.|.|TRBJ1-5|TRBV4-1
CASSLREVISNQPQHF
TGCGCCAGCAGCCTCCGGGAGGTGATTAGCAATCAGCCCCAGCATTTT
>once|.|TRBJ2-1|TRBV28
CASSWASVSYNEQFF
TGTGCCAGCAGCTGGGCTAGCGTCTCCTACAATGAGCAGTTCTTC
>.|.|TRBJ2-1|TRBV9
CASSPFPGTVNEQFF
TGTGCCAGCAGCCCCTTCCCCGGGACTGTCAATGAGCAGTTCTTC
>once|.|TRBJ1-1|TRBV7-8
CASSLDHTTEAFF
TGTGCCAGCAGCTTAGATCACACCACTGAAGCTTTCTTT
>.|.|TRBJ2-7|TRBV27
CASSLSSRGISYEQYF
TGTGCCAGCAGTTTATCGTCTCGCGGTATCTCCTACGAGCAGTACTTC
>.|.|TRBJ1-2|TRBV21-1
CASRVRTAPNYGYTF
TGTGCCAGCAGAGTCAGGACAGCACCTAACTATGGCTACACCTTC
>once|.|TRBJ2-7|TRBV4-1
CASSQETEQGAHYEQYF
TGCGCCAGCAGCCAAGAAACCGAACAGGGAGCACACTACGAGCAGTACTTC